These 13 T cell receptor beta chains came from one sample sequenced in a study of regulatory T cells in long-lasting Graves disease. This sample's time point: newly diagnosed GD, antithyroid drugs for less than 3 months. Isolated PBMC RNA provided the starting material for the TCR library. The TCR beta library used iRepertoire HTBI primers with Arm-PCR amplification of CDR3. TCRdb reanalysed the multiplex PCR reads using MiXCR and keeps one entry per CDR3 protein. The sample records over 500,000 distinct CDR3 sequences, about 15% being singletons. The same data also contributed to another study, on T cells in Graves' hyperthyroidism and ophthalmopathy.

This specimen was peripheral blood mononuclear cells (PBMCs), taken at new diagnosis, from a patient treated with antithyroid drugs. Receptors were obtained from a woman in her twenties or thirties with Graves disease.

This chain joins TRBV5-4 and TRBJ1-6; 8 bases fit TRBD1. J gave up 5 bases and V 3 bases, and 4 bases lay outside the gene matches. The CDR3 covers 15 residues. CDR1 SGHNT and CDR2 YYREEE come from the germline V gene (reference sequence). The CDR3 region is CASSSGQGDNSPLHF. Here the CDR3 DNA reads TGTGCCAGCAGCTCAGGACAGGGTGATAATTCACCCCTCCACTTT.

Many counts were recorded for this clonotype. The chain joins TRBV6-2 or TRBV6-3 to TRBJ2-2, with TRBD2 as a possible D gene (6 bases). Trimming left V 1 base short and J 2 bases short, with 8 bases between. The CDR3 loop spans 15 amino acids. Germline V gene data show CDR1 as MNHEY and CDR2 as SVGEGT. In nucleotides, the CDR3 is TGTGCCAGCAGTTACTGGCGGGACAACACCGGGGAGCTGTTTTTT. Translating it yields CASSYWRDNTGELFF.

This clonotype came up many times. The V call is TRBV11-2, the J call TRBJ1-1, with a tentative D call TRBD1 (5 bases). Germline V gene lookup returns CDR1 SGHAT and CDR2 FQNNGV. The CDR3 sequence is 14 residues long. The germline V and J ends were trimmed by 6 bases and 1 base, with 12 bases remaining between them. The CDR3 here is CASRSRGENTEAFF. The CDR3 DNA follows: TGTGCCAGCAGGTCTAGAGGGGAGAACACTGAAGCTTTCTTT.

This clonotype has ten or more counts. V usage is TRBV11-3 and J usage is TRBJ1-1; D gene uncertain. Trimming took off 5 bases at V and 4 bases at J, with 20 bases between the two ends. The CDR3 loop spans 16 amino acids. CDR1 is SGHNT, CDR2 YENEEA, per germline. The CDR3 here is CASSQDGREGRTEAFF. CDR3 coding DNA: TGTGCCAGCAGCCAGGACGGTCGCGAAGGTCGCACTGAAGCTTTCTTT. The whole variable domain, remainder taken from reference TRBV11-3 and TRBJ1-1, is EAGVVQSPRYKIIEKKQPVAFWCNPISGHNTLYWYLQNLGQGPELLIRYENEEAVDDSQLPKDRFSAERLKGVDSTLKIQPAELGDSAVYLCASSQDGREGRTEAFFGQGTRLTVV.

V usage is TRBV6-1 and J usage is TRBJ2-1; the D is unclear. Germline V lookup: CDR1 MNHNS, CDR2 SASEGT. Trimming pared 11 bases from V and 9 bases from J, leaving 20 bases between. The CDR3 has 13 amino acids. CDR3: CAVNGRDPFEQFF. CDR3 DNA sequence: TGTGCCGTCAACGGCCGCGACCCTTTTGAGCAGTTCTTC.

The rearrangement joins TRBV19 to TRBJ1-2; D may be TRBD1 (6 bases). The CDR3 totals 14 residues. Trimming removed 5 bases from V and 4 bases from J, with 14 bases in between. The germline gives CDR1 LNHDA, CDR2 SQIVND (reference sequence). The CDR3 sequence: CASSRQGSSYGYTF. In DNA, the CDR3 is TGTGCCAGTAGTCGTCAGGGGAGTAGCTATGGCTACACCTTC.

This clonotype has a count of ten or more. The chain has TRBV7-3 and TRBJ2-3, with D uncertain. V was trimmed by 0 bases and J by 2 bases, leaving 9 bases between them. Germline CDR1 reads SGHTA; CDR2 reads FQGTGA. The CDR3 consists of 15 residues. The CDR3, as DNA: TGTGCCAGCAGCTTAACAGGAGCCGACACAGATACGCAGTATTTT. This encodes CASSLTGADTDTQYF.

This clonotype was detected ten times or more. The chain uses TRBV3-1 and TRBJ2-1; D ambiguous. Trimming pared 4 bases from V and 5 bases from J, leaving 15 bases between. Germline V gives CDR1 LGHDT, CDR2 YNNKEL (reference sequence). This CDR3 contains 15 residues. The CDR3 DNA follows: TGTGCCAGCAGCCGATCGGGTATGGGCAACAATGAGCAGTTCTTC. Protein sequence: CASSRSGMGNNEQFF.

V is TRBV5-1 and J is TRBJ2-7; possibly TRBD2 for D (5 bases). The V end lost 4 bases, the J end lost 5 bases, and 16 bases lay between the germline ends. This CDR3 is built from 14 residues. Germline V CDR1 and CDR2: SGHRS, YFSETQ. In nucleotides, the CDR3 is TGCGCCAGCAGCCTGGGAGAATGGGCCCACGAGCAGTACTTC. This encodes CASSLGEWAHEQYF.

This clonotype was counted between two and nine times. CDR3 in DNA: TGTGCCAGCAGCTCTCAGGGCTTGAATCAGCCCCAGCATTTT. It yields the protein CASSSQGLNQPQHF. This chain uses TRBV7-2 with TRBJ1-5, with D possibly being TRBD1 (5 bases). Trimming stripped 4 bases from V and 4 bases from J, with 11 bases between. The CDR3 sequence is 14 residues long. Germline-derived CDR1 and CDR2 are SGHTA and FQGNSA.

This clonotype was recorded many times. In DNA form, the CDR3 reads TGTGCCAGCAGCTTAGAAGCGGGGACAGGGTCCCGGAATGAGCAGTTCTTC. This gives the protein CASSLEAGTGSRNEQFF. This sequence joins TRBV11-2 and TRBJ2-1, with TRBD1 matching over 9 bases. This CDR3 has 17 residues. The germline V gene encodes CDR1 SGHAT and CDR2 FQNNGV. J lost 7 bases, V lost 0 bases, and 10 bases had no gene match.

The gene calls are TRBV6-2 or TRBV6-3 and TRBJ2-3; D is unresolved. Germline V CDR1 and CDR2: MNHEY, SVGEGT. The CDR3 is made up of 14 amino acids. The V end was cut by 7 bases, the J end by 2 bases, with 13 bases between. The CDR3 DNA reads TGTGCCAGCACCTCACTCCCCAACACAGATACGCAGTATTTT. It specifies CASTSLPNTDTQYF.

This clonotype has ten or more counts. The chain links TRBV28 to TRBJ2-5, with 9 bases identical to TRBD1. The CDR3 is 15 residues long. Trimming took 3 bases from V and 4 from J; bases not matched to a gene: 6. Per germline, CDR1 MDHEN and CDR2 SYDVKM. DNA for the CDR3: TGTGCCAGCAGTTTTAAACTGGACAGGGGAGAGACCCAGTACTTC. Protein sequence: CASSFKLDRGETQYF.